Below, 5 T cell receptor beta chains from the same sample are listed, as sequenced in a study of blood T cell repertoires in COVID-19. Generated by immunoSEQ multiplex PCR, the TCRdb table keeps only in-frame clones and is missing some. This table has about 25,000 clones, roughly 87% appearing once. The sequenced sample was peripheral blood. The source is a human donor in a cohort sampled during active COVID-19.

The chain uses TRBV19 and TRBJ2-1, with 7 positions matching TRBD1. This CDR3 has 13 amino acids. V was clipped by 5 bases and J by 6 bases; unmatched bases: 4. Germline-derived CDR1 and CDR2 are LNHDA and SQIVND (reference sequence). The CDR3 nucleotides read TGTGCCAGTAGTGGGCGACAGGGCAATGAGCAGTTCTTC. This gives the protein CASSGRQGNEQFF.

The J gene is TRBJ1-3, the V gene TRBV5-1; 7 bases match TRBD1. The CDR3 spans 16 residues. The V segment lost 3 bases and the J segment 0 bases; nucleotides outside the gene matches: 6. Germline V gene lookup returns CDR1 SGHRS and CDR2 YFSETQ. In DNA form, the CDR3 reads TGCGCCAGCAGCTCGGACCGGGACAGCTCTGGAAACACCATATATTTT. Encoded protein: CASSSDRDSSGNTIYF.

The chain couples TRBV12-5 to TRBJ1-1, with D uncertain. Trimming took off 6 bases at V and 0 bases at J, with 17 bases between the two ends. CDR3 length: 16 amino acids. CDR1 LGHNT and CDR2 FRNRAP come from the germline V gene. Here the CDR3 DNA reads TGTGCTAGTGGGTCAGGCCCTACACTTATGAACACTGAAGCTTTCTTT. It specifies CASGSGPTLMNTEAFF.

The V gene is TRBV5-6, the J gene TRBJ2-7, with 11 bases fitting TRBD2. V lost 4 bases to trimming and J lost 2 bases; unmatched junction nucleotides: 5. CDR1 is SGHDT, CDR2 YYEEEE, per germline. The CDR3 consists of 15 residues. The CDR3 nucleotides read TGTGCCAGCAGCCAGGGACTAGCGGTTACCTACGAGCAGTACTTC. It is translated as CASSQGLAVTYEQYF.

This clone was counted between two and nine times. The genes are TRBV7-3 and TRBJ2-2, with 13 nucleotides matching TRBD2. The germline V gene has CDR1 SGHTA and CDR2 FQGTGA. With V trimmed by 6 bases and J by 6 bases, 7 bases remained unmatched. The CDR3 runs 16 residues. CDR3 nucleotide sequence: TGTGCCAGCAGTCCTGGGACTAGCGGGACAGCCGGGGAGCTGTTTTTT. Translated, it gives CASSPGTSGTAGELFF.